The present T cell receptor beta chain was sequenced within a study of cytomegalovirus exposure and HLA in healthy donors. Across the whole study: Per a later analysis, the approximately 600 first-cohort and 120 validation repertoires shared one platform. Findings of the study overall: 164 TCR beta chains were listed as cytomegalovirus-associated. Across donors, most TCRs were seen rarely, yet some public ones were widespread.

The donors were in the roughly 110-subject validation cohort, distinct from the approximately 700-subject first cohort. Profiled with immunoSEQ multiplex PCR; TCRdb holds only in-frame clones, not every one. The table lists a few hundred thousand clones, roughly 83% of them singletons, with over 11% in the top ten. Note on this clone: Its antigen is undetermined.

CDR3 length: 14 amino acids. The germline V and J ends were trimmed by 4 bases and 1 base, with 10 bases remaining between them. The germline gives CDR1 SGHRS, CDR2 YFSETQ. This sequence joins TRBV5-1 and TRBJ2-3; D is perhaps TRBD1 (5 bases). The receptor's source is a woman in her twenties or thirties in good health and CMV-seropositive. Sequences were obtained from PBMCs. CDR3 residues: CASSPQVGTDTQYF. The CDR3, as DNA: TGCGCCAGCAGCCCACAGGTCGGCACAGATACGCAGTATTTT.